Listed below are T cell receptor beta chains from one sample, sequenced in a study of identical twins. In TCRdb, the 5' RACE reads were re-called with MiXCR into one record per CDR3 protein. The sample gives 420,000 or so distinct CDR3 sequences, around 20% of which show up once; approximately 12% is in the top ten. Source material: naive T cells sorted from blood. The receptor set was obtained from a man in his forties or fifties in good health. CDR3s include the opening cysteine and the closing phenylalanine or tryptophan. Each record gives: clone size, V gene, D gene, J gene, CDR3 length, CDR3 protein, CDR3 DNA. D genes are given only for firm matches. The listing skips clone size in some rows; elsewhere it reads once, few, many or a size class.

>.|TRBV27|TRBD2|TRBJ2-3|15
CASSLGSGEGDTQYF
TGTGCCAGCAGTTTAGGTAGCGGGGAAGGAGATACGCAGTATTTT
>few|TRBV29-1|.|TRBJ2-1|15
CSVDNGGTSYNEQFF
TGCAGCGTTGATAACGGTGGGACCTCTTACAATGAGCAGTTCTTC
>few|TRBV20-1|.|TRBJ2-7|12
CSARGAPYEQYF
TGCAGTGCTAGAGGGGCCCCCTACGAGCAGTACTTC
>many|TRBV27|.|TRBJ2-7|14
CASSLSSGNYEQYF
TGTGCCAGCAGTTTATCGTCAGGGAACTACGAGCAGTACTTC
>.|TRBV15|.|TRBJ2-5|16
CATSREMRAAKETQYF
TGTGCCACCAGCAGAGAGATGCGGGCAGCGAAGGAGACCCAGTACTTC
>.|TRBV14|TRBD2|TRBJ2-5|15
CASSPWTSGEETQYF
TGTGCCAGCAGCCCGTGGACTAGCGGAGAAGAGACCCAGTACTTC
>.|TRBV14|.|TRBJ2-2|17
CASSPYIGRGGNGELFF
TGTGCCAGCAGCCCCTACATAGGAAGAGGAGGGAACGGGGAGCTGTTTTTT
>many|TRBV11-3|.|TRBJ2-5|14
CASSPGTGGETQYF
TGTGCCAGCAGCCCCGGGACGGGCGGAGAGACCCAGTACTTC
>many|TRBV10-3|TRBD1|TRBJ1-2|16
CAISDILWGQSYGYTF
TGTGCCATCAGTGACATCTTGTGGGGACAGAGCTATGGCTACACCTTC
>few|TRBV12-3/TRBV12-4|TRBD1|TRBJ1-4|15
CASRLGQGRGEKLFF
TGTGCCAGCAGATTGGGACAGGGGCGAGGGGAAAAACTGTTTTTT
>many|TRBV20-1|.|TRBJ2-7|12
CSASRTEYEQYF
TGCAGTGCTAGTCGGACCGAATACGAGCAGTACTTC
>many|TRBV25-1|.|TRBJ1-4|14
CASSDSTTNEKLFF
TGTGCCAGCAGTGACAGCACAACTAATGAAAAACTGTTTTTT
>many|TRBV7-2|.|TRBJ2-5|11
CASSLDSPQYF
TGTGCCAGCAGCTTAGACAGTCCCCAGTACTTC
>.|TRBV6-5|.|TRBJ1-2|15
CASSYLASGRVGYTF
TGTGCCAGCAGTTACTTAGCTTCCGGCAGGGTTGGCTACACCTTC
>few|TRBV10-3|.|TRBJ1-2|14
CAISENGGQYGYTF
TGTGCCATCAGTGAGAACGGAGGGCAGTATGGCTACACCTTC
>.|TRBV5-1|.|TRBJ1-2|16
CASSPATGPLNYGYTF
TGCGCCAGCAGCCCTGCGACGGGCCCTTTGAACTATGGCTACACCTTC
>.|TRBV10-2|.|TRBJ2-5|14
CASSESASQETQYF
TGCGCCAGCAGTGAGTCGGCTAGCCAAGAGACCCAGTACTTC
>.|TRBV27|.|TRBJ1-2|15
CASSSEPGAWDGYTF
TGTGCCAGCAGTTCAGAACCGGGAGCATGGGATGGCTACACCTTC